The 23 T cell receptor beta chains below all came from one sample that was sequenced in a study of cytomegalovirus exposure and HLA in healthy donors. PCR used 60 Vbeta primers and 13 Jbeta primers. The repertoire was sequenced with immunoSEQ multiplex PCR; TCRdb's copy has only in-frame clones and lacks some. The sample consists of under 200,000 clones, approximately 80% of them appearing once. Sequences were obtained from PBMCs. These receptors all come from a woman in her fifties or sixties in good health and CMV-seronegative.

The CDR3 region has the DNA TGTGCCAGCAGCTTAGAACTAGCTTCCTACAATGAGCAGTTCTTC. Amino acids: CASSLELASYNEQFF. The rearrangement joins TRBV7-7 to TRBJ2-1; D is perhaps TRBD2 (6 bases). Trimming stripped 1 base from V and 1 base from J, with 8 bases between. The germline CDR1 and CDR2 sequences are SSHAT and FNYEAQ (reference sequence). CDR3 length equals 15 residues.

The chain is built from TRBV7-9 and TRBJ1-1, with D perhaps TRBD1 (6 bases). CDR1 SEHNR and CDR2 FQNEAQ come from the germline V gene (reference sequence). This CDR3 spans 13 amino acids. Trimming took off 6 bases at V and 3 bases at J, with 11 bases between the two ends. In nucleotides, the CDR3 is TGTGCCAGCAGTACCACAGGGTACACTGAAGCTTTCTTT. Amino acids: CASSTTGYTEAFF.

The count of this clone is one. The CDR3 reads CASSYHSTGKTEAFF. Written as DNA, the CDR3 is TGCGCCAGCAGCTACCACTCAACAGGGAAGACTGAAGCTTTCTTT. The chain is built from TRBV5-1 and TRBJ1-1; D is perhaps TRBD1 (6 bases). Trimming took off 3 bases at V and 5 bases at J, with 17 bases between the two ends. This CDR3 has 15 residues. CDR1 and CDR2 from the germline V gene are SGHRS and YFSETQ.

J is TRBJ1-3 and V is TRBV30; no reliable D call. This CDR3 has 14 amino acids. V lost 2 bases and J 8 bases, leaving 16 bases between the germline ends. The V gene's germline CDR1 is GTSNPN and CDR2 SVGIG (reference sequence). CDR3 bases: TGTGCCTGGAGTCCCCCGGGGTTTCAGGACACCATATATTTT. Its translation is CAWSPPGFQDTIYF.

The chain recombines TRBV6-6 with TRBJ1-5; perhaps TRBD1 as D (5 bases). Trimming took off 0 bases at V and 6 bases at J, with 9 bases between the two ends. Germline assignment: CDR1 MNHNY and CDR2 SVGAGI (reference sequence). The CDR3 is 14 amino acids. CDR3: CASSYSGGGQPQHF. The CDR3 region has the DNA TGTGCCAGCAGTTACTCGGGGGGAGGTCAGCCCCAGCATTTT.

The V gene is TRBV15, the J gene TRBJ2-7; weak D call: TRBD2 (5 bases). V gave up 3 bases and J gave up 0 bases, with 15 bases separating them. From germline, CDR1 is LNHNV and CDR2 YYDKDF (reference sequence). This CDR3 has 16 amino acids. The CDR3 is CATSSTLAGSSYEQYF. The CDR3, as DNA: TGTGCCACCAGCAGTACCCTAGCTGGGAGCTCCTACGAGCAGTACTTC.

This sequence joins TRBV10-1 and TRBJ1-4; D uncertain. The CDR3 has 11 residues. Germline V gives CDR1 WNHNN, CDR2 SYGVQD (reference sequence). V gave up 11 bases and J gave up 5 bases, with 9 bases separating them. For the CDR3, the DNA is TGCGCCGCGGAAGGCAATGAAAAACTGTTTTTT. It codes for CAAEGNEKLFF.

V gene TRBV15 combines with J gene TRBJ2-2; 9 bases line up with TRBD2. This CDR3 spans 18 amino acids. The germline V gene encodes CDR1 LNHNV and CDR2 YYDKDF (reference sequence). V shed 0 bases and J 4 bases; nucleotides not matched to a gene: 9. DNA of the CDR3: TGTGCCACCAGCAGAGATCATGGGGAGACTAGCGGCACCGGGGAGCTGTTTTTT. Its translation is CATSRDHGETSGTGELFF. The full variable domain, completed using reference TRBV15 and TRBJ2-2, is DAMVIQNPRYQVTQFGKPVTLSCSQTLNHNVMYWYQQKSSQAPKLLFHYYDKDFNNEADTPDNFQSRRPNTSFCFLDIRSPGLGDTAMYLCATSRDHGETSGTGELFFGEGSRLTVL.

This chain uses TRBV10-3 with TRBJ2-7; D gene unclear. CDR1 is ENHRY, CDR2 SYGVKD, per germline. This CDR3 comprises 14 residues. V gave up 10 bases and J gave up 7 bases, with 23 bases separating them. For the CDR3, the DNA is TGTGCCAGCGCACGATTCCCAATAAGTGAAGAGCAGTACTTC. Its translation: CASARFPISEEQYF.

Concerning this clone: The junction does not match germline at one end; this may be a read error. CDR3 nucleotides: TGTGCCAGCAGCTTATCAGGGGGCAACCAGCCCCAGCATTTT. This translates into CASSLSGGNQPQHF. The chain joins TRBV5-6 to TRBJ1-5; TRBD1 matches 8 bases. The germline CDR1 and CDR2 sequences are SGHDT and YYEEEE. The CDR3 spans 14 residues.

V gene TRBV4-3 combines with J gene TRBJ1-5; weak D call: TRBD1 (6 bases). The germline gives CDR1 LGHNA, CDR2 YSLEER. This CDR3 region has 16 residues. V lost 0 bases, J lost 0 bases, and 9 bases lay in between. The CDR3: CASSQETGNSNQPQHF. As DNA, the CDR3 is TGCGCCAGCAGCCAAGAAACAGGGAATAGCAATCAGCCCCAGCATTTT.

This clone has a single count. The rearrangement links TRBV27 to TRBJ2-7, with TRBD2 identical over 9 bases. The germline V gene encodes CDR1 MNHEY and CDR2 SMNVEV (reference sequence). V lost 5 bases and J lost 1; bases outside the gene matches: 6. CDR3 size: 15 residues. The CDR3 sequence: CASSTASGESYEQYF. The CDR3 DNA reads TGTGCCAGCAGTACTGCTAGCGGGGAGTCCTACGAGCAGTACTTC.

The chain recombines TRBV6-6 with TRBJ2-7, with D possibly being TRBD1 (6 bases). V lost 8 bases to trimming and J lost 7 bases, with 24 bases between them. The CDR3 is made up of 15 amino acids. The germline CDR1 and CDR2 sequences are MNHNY and SVGAGI (reference sequence). The CDR3: CASSLTGNNRGEQYF. In nucleotides, the CDR3 is TGTGCCAGCTCCTTAACAGGGAATAATAGGGGAGAGCAGTACTTC.

The rearrangement joins TRBV4-2 to TRBJ2-6; no clear D gene. Trimming cost V 7 bases and J 3 bases, with 13 bases left between them. Looked up from germline, CDR1 is LGHNA and CDR2 is YNFKEQ. The CDR3 runs to 15 residues. This CDR3 is CASTLVRFGANVLTF. The CDR3 DNA follows: TGTGCCAGCACCCTCGTGAGGTTTGGGGCCAACGTCCTGACTTTC.

This chain joins TRBV28 and TRBJ1-1, with D uncertain. Germline assignment: CDR1 MDHEN and CDR2 SYDVKM. V was clipped by 4 bases and J by 0 bases, with 15 bases between them. The CDR3 is made up of 16 amino acids. In DNA, the CDR3 is TGTGCCAGCAGTTCCTTGGAGGGCAAGATGAACACTGAAGCTTTCTTT. This sequence encodes CASSSLEGKMNTEAFF.

The chain recombines TRBV9 with TRBJ2-1, with 13 bases matching TRBD2. CDR1 is SGDLS and CDR2 is YYNGEE in the germline V gene. J lost 7 bases, V lost 1 base, and 2 bases had no gene match. The CDR3 runs to 15 residues. This CDR3 is CASSVWTSGSNEQFF. The CDR3 bases are TGTGCCAGCAGCGTATGGACTAGCGGGAGTAATGAGCAGTTCTTC.

The V and J genes are TRBV7-8 and TRBJ2-7, with 8 bases lining up with TRBD1. Germline CDR1 SGHVS, CDR2 FQNEAQ. This CDR3 has 14 amino acids. Trimming took 4 bases from V and 5 from J; bases not matched to a gene: 7. DNA of the CDR3: TGTGCCAGCAGCTCGCGGACAGGGTGGGACGAGCAGTACTTC. Translation: CASSSRTGWDEQYF.

The chain employs TRBV28 and TRBJ2-7; weak D call: TRBD1 (6 bases). Germline V gene lookup returns CDR1 MDHEN and CDR2 SYDVKM. Trimming cost V 6 bases and J 3 bases, with 12 bases left between them. This CDR3 spans 13 amino acids. For the CDR3, the DNA is TGTGCCAGCAGGACAGGACAAAACTACGAGCAGTACTTC. Translated: CASRTGQNYEQYF.

V usage is TRBV18 and J usage is TRBJ2-1, with 8 bases that match TRBD1. The CDR3 spans 14 residues. Germline trimming cut 6 bases from V and 6 bases from J; bases unmatched to any gene: 7. CDR1 and CDR2 (germline): KGHSH, LQKENI. The CDR3 region is CASSEQGVSNEQFF. The CDR3, as DNA: TGTGCCAGCTCTGAACAGGGGGTCAGCAATGAGCAGTTCTTC.

The count of this clone is one. The chain recombines TRBV28 with TRBJ2-5; a weak D match, TRBD1 (6 bases). TRBJ2-7 explains the end of the DNA better; the J call may be wrong. The CDR3 extends over 16 amino acids. The germline gives CDR1 MDHEN, CDR2 SYDVKM. CDR3 loop: CASSSRTAQLSYEQYF. CDR3 sequence (DNA): TGTGCCAGCAGTTCCCGGACAGCACAGCTCTCCTACGAGCAGTACTTC.

The V gene is TRBV7-2, the J gene TRBJ2-1, with unresolved D. The V end was cut by 1 base, the J end by 7 bases, with 11 bases between. Per the germline V gene, CDR1 is SGHTA and CDR2 is FQGNSA. This CDR3 is built from 14 residues. The CDR3 bases are TGTGCCAGCAGCTTAGGCGACTTGGTGAATGAGCAGTTCTTC. Protein: CASSLGDLVNEQFF.

The rearrangement uses TRBV19 and TRBJ2-2; TRBD1 matches 10 bases. The CDR3 is 17 residues long. Germline CDR1 and CDR2: LNHDA and SQIVND (reference sequence). Trimming removed 2 bases from V and 0 bases from J; junction bases left unmatched: 3. In nucleotides, the CDR3 is TGTGCCAGTAGTATATGGACAGGGGGTGCGAACACCGGGGAGCTGTTTTTT. It yields the protein CASSIWTGGANTGELFF.

The rearrangement links TRBV28 to TRBJ1-1, with 8 nucleotides matching TRBD1. Trimming removed 3 bases from V and 0 bases from J; junction bases left unmatched: 9. Germline-derived CDR1 and CDR2 are MDHEN and SYDVKM. This CDR3 region has 17 residues. Here the CDR3 reads CASSFSRGLEMNTEAFF. The CDR3 DNA is TGTGCCAGCAGTTTTTCCAGGGGGCTAGAAATGAACACTGAAGCTTTCTTT.